This entry lists 17 T cell receptor beta chains sequenced from one sample in a study of blood T cell repertoires in COVID-19. The repertoire was sequenced with immunoSEQ multiplex PCR; TCRdb's copy has only in-frame clones and lacks some. The table records tens of thousands of clones, around 85% of them present only once. What was sequenced was peripheral blood. These receptors came from a human donor in a cohort sampled during active COVID-19.

In its sample, this clone was seen a few times. The chain couples TRBV4-1 to TRBJ1-1; weak D call: TRBD1 (6 bases). The CDR3 has 16 residues. Germline lookup yields CDR1 MGHRA and CDR2 YSYEKL. V was cut by 4 bases and J by 3 bases, with 18 bases left in between. CDR3 DNA sequence: TGCGCCAGCAGCCTCATAAAGGGACCAGGGGACACTGAAGCTTTCTTT. This encodes CASSLIKGPGDTEAFF.

This clone was seen only a few times. The chain links TRBV19 to TRBJ2-7, with TRBD1 matching 9 bases. Germline V gives CDR1 LNHDA, CDR2 SQIVND (reference sequence). Unmatched junction bases numbered 13, after V lost 3 bases and J lost 7 bases. The CDR3 sequence is 16 residues long. This chain's CDR3 is CASSIWPGTGSEEQYF. CDR3 in DNA: TGTGCCAGTAGTATTTGGCCCGGGACAGGGTCGGAAGAGCAGTACTTC.

The chain carries TRBV28 and TRBJ1-5, with D tentatively TRBD1 (6 bases). This CDR3 is 14 amino acids long. Trimming shortened V by 4 bases and J by 5 bases, and 12 bases separated the two germline ends. The germline gives CDR1 MDHEN, CDR2 SYDVKM. As DNA, the CDR3 is TGTGCCAGCAGTTCCTTCAGGGGCGATCAGCCCCAGCATTTT. It translates to CASSSFRGDQPQHF.

The CDR3 sequence is CASSRLENEQFF. In DNA, the CDR3 is TGTGCCAGCAGCCGCCTAGAAAATGAGCAGTTCTTC. The chain combines TRBV11-2 with TRBJ2-1; D remains ambiguous. The CDR3 runs 12 residues. CDR1 SGHAT and CDR2 FQNNGV come from the germline V gene. Trimming removed 5 bases from V and 7 bases from J, with 9 bases in between.

The chain has TRBV18 and TRBJ2-3; unclear D gene. CDR3 length equals 14 residues. V lost 6 bases, J lost 6 bases, and 16 bases lay in between. Germline lookup yields CDR1 KGHSH and CDR2 LQKENI. CDR3 bases: TGTGCCAGCTCCCCTAAAACAGTGTCCGATACGCAGTATTTT. Translated: CASSPKTVSDTQYF.

The V call is TRBV13, the J call TRBJ1-1; tentatively, D is TRBD1 (6 bases). Germline lookup yields CDR1 PRHDT and CDR2 FYEKMQ (reference sequence). V was shortened by 7 bases and J by 5 bases, with 23 bases between the two germline ends. This CDR3 comprises 16 residues. CDR3 protein: CASILRQAIMGTEAFF. The CDR3 bases are TGTGCCAGCATCCTCCGACAGGCAATAATGGGTACTGAAGCTTTCTTT.

V usage is TRBV7-2 and J usage is TRBJ1-1; the match to TRBD1 covers 8 bases. The trim removed 5 bases at V and 5 bases at J, leaving 7 bases unmatched. Germline CDR1 is SGHTA and CDR2 is FQGNSA. The CDR3 covers 14 residues. The CDR3 DNA reads TGTGCCAGCAGCCCACAGGGGGTAGGGACTGAAGCTTTCTTT. This encodes CASSPQGVGTEAFF.

V gene TRBV6-5 combines with J gene TRBJ1-1; D remains ambiguous. Trimming left V 6 bases short and J 9 bases short, with 11 bases between. The CDR3 is made up of 11 amino acids. CDR1 is MNHEY, CDR2 SVGAGI, per germline. The CDR3 loop is CASSRNSKAFF. DNA for the CDR3: TGTGCCAGCAGCCGAAACAGTAAAGCTTTCTTT.

The chain links TRBV4-1 to TRBJ1-2, with D possibly TRBD1 on 5 matching bases. Trimming took off 0 bases at V and 4 bases at J, with 18 bases between the two ends. The CDR3 has 17 residues. CDR1 and CDR2 (germline): MGHRA, YSYEKL. The CDR3 spells CASSQDRYGRVIYGYTF. DNA of the CDR3: TGCGCCAGCAGCCAAGATCGTTATGGCAGGGTTATCTATGGCTACACCTTC.

The rearrangement joins TRBV6-5 to TRBJ1-2, with a weak D call TRBD1 (6 bases). V was trimmed by 0 bases and J by 8 bases, leaving 16 bases between them. The CDR3 is made up of 15 amino acids. Per germline, CDR1 MNHEY and CDR2 SVGAGI. The CDR3 is CASSYSRDKVAGYTF. The CDR3 DNA sequence: TGTGCCAGCAGTTACTCTAGGGACAAAGTAGCGGGCTACACCTTC.

The chain links TRBV19 to TRBJ2-2, with D hard to call. Germline V CDR1 and CDR2: LNHDA, SQIVND (reference sequence). There are 10 residues in the CDR3. V lost 10 bases to trimming and J lost 3 bases, with 3 bases between them. The CDR3 here is CATYTGELFF. DNA for the CDR3: TGTGCCACCTACACCGGGGAGCTGTTTTTT.

This rearrangement joins TRBV28 to TRBJ2-1, with D unresolved. The V gene lost 3 bases and the J gene lost 4 bases, with 16 bases spanning the gap. Germline values: CDR1 MDHEN, CDR2 SYDVKM. The CDR3 has 16 amino acids. CDR3 loop: CASSLSPSLLYNEQFF. DNA of the CDR3: TGTGCCAGCAGTTTGTCGCCAAGTCTCCTATACAATGAGCAGTTCTTC.

This chain uses TRBV5-1 with TRBJ1-1; no clear D gene. The V end lost 0 bases, the J end lost 0 bases, and 12 bases lay between the germline ends. CDR3 length: 16 residues. The germline V gene has CDR1 SGHRS and CDR2 YFSETQ. The CDR3 loop reads CASSLGIDIMNTEAFF. CDR3 bases: TGCGCCAGCAGCTTGGGTATCGACATTATGAACACTGAAGCTTTCTTT.

The CDR3 here is CASSQDRGTYEQYF. CDR3 DNA: TGCGCCAGCAGCCAGGACAGGGGCACCTACGAGCAGTACTTC. The V call is TRBV5-1, the J call TRBJ2-7, with 9 bases matching TRBD1. V gave up 4 bases and J gave up 2 bases; unmatched junction bases: 4. The CDR3 spans 14 residues. Germline CDR1 SGHRS, CDR2 YFSETQ.

J is TRBJ1-5 and V is TRBV19; D is undetermined. The CDR3 is 14 residues long. Germline assignment: CDR1 LNHDA and CDR2 SQIVND (reference sequence). Trimming stripped 3 bases from V and 4 bases from J, with 10 bases between. CDR3 loop: CASSIWAVNQPQHF. The DNA of the CDR3 is TGTGCCAGTAGTATTTGGGCAGTTAATCAGCCCCAGCATTTT.

The chain has TRBV19 and TRBJ1-1, with D unresolved. CDR3 length: 14 amino acids. Trimming removed 6 bases from V and 5 bases from J, with 16 bases in between. Germline assignment: CDR1 LNHDA and CDR2 SQIVND (reference sequence). CDR3 amino acids: CASRPRDLRTEAFF. The CDR3 DNA is TGTGCCAGTAGACCGAGGGATCTGCGGACTGAAGCTTTCTTT.

This clone occurred once. The V call is TRBV10-2, the J call TRBJ2-7, with a tentative D call TRBD2 (6 bases). The CDR3 runs to 13 residues. Between the trimmed V and J ends, which lost 0 bases and 10 bases, there was a span of 13 bases. Germline V gene sequence: CDR1 WSHSY, CDR2 SAAADI. CDR3 loop: CASSESEGTLQYF. Written as DNA, the CDR3 is TGCGCCAGCAGTGAGTCAGAAGGGACTCTCCAGTACTTC.